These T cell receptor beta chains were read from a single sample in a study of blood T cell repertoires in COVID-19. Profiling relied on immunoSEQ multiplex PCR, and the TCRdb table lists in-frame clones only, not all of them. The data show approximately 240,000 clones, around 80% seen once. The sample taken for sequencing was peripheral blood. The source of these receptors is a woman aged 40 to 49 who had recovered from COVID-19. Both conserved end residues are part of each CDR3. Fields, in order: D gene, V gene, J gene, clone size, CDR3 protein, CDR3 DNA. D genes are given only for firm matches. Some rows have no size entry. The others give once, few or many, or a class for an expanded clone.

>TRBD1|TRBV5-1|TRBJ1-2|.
CASSLRQGDGYTF
TGCGCCAGCAGCTTGCGACAGGGTGACGGCTACACCTTC
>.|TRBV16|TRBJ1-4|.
CASSQHEIGEKLFF
TGTGCCAGCAGCCAACACGAGATCGGTGAAAAACTGTTTTTT
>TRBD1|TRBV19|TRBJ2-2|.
CASSMGQAGELFF
TGTGCCAGTAGTATGGGACAGGCCGGGGAGCTGTTTTTT
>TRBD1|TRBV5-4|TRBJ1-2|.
CASSLGTANYGYTF
TGTGCCAGCAGCCTCGGGACAGCTAACTATGGCTACACCTTC
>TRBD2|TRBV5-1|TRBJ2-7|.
CASSWDSGGTFYEQYF
TGCGCCAGCAGCTGGGATAGCGGGGGAACCTTCTACGAGCAGTACTTC
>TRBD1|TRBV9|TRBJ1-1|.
CASSVEEPWTGGRAFF
TGTGCCAGCAGCGTGGAAGAGCCTTGGACAGGGGGCAGGGCTTTCTTT
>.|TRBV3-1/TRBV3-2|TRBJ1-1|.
CASSQGGWTEAFF
TGTGCCAGCAGCCAAGGGGGCTGGACTGAAGCTTTCTTT
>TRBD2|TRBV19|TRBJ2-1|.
CASSSLAGGFNEQFF
TGTGCCAGTAGTAGTCTAGCGGGGGGTTTTAATGAGCAGTTCTTC
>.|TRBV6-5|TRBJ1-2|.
CASRSGLNYGYTF
TGTGCCAGCAGATCGGGTCTTAACTATGGCTACACCTTC
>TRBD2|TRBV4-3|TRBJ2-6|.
CASSQRYLAGGPPYSGANVLTF
TGCGCCAGCAGCCAACGATACCTAGCGGGGGGCCCTCCTTACTCTGGGGCCAACGTCCTGACTTTC
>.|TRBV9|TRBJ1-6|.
CASSESVFNSPLHF
TGTGCCAGCAGCGAATCGGTCTTCAATTCACCCCTCCACTTT
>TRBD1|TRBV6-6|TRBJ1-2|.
CASSPPGTGYGYTF
TGTGCCAGCAGTCCTCCGGGGACAGGCTATGGCTACACCTTC
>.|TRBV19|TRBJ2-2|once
CASSIDRGTGELFF
TGTGCCAGTAGTATAGACAGGGGCACCGGGGAGCTGTTTTTT
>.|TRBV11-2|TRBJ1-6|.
CASSLTGIFDNSPLHF
TGTGCCAGCAGCTTAACCGGGATCTTTGATAATTCACCCCTCCACTTT
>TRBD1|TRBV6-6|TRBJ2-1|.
CASSDRGPYNEQFF
TGTGCCAGCAGCGACAGGGGGCCCTACAATGAGCAGTTCTTC
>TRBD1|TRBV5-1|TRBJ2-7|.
CASTDRGREQYF
TGCGCCAGCACGGACAGGGGTCGCGAGCAGTACTTC
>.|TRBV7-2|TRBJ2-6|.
CASSLGLGGAGANVLTF
TGTGCCAGCAGCTTAGGGTTAGGGGGTGCTGGGGCCAACGTCCTGACTTTC
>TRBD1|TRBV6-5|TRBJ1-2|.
CASSLTGGLGGYTF
TGTGCCAGCAGCTTGACAGGGGGCCTCGGTGGCTACACCTTC
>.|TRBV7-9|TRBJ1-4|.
CASSPPGAGNEKLFF
TGTGCCAGCAGCCCACCTGGGGCAGGGAATGAAAAACTGTTTTTT
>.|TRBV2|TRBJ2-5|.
CASSGTSYQETQYF
TGTGCCAGCAGTGGGACATCGTACCAAGAGACCCAGTACTTC
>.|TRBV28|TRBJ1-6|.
CATCGPILSSPLHF
TGTGCCACCTGCGGGCCTATACTAAGTTCACCCCTCCACTTT
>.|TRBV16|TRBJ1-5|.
CASSFSRGQPQHF
TGTGCCAGCAGCTTCAGTCGAGGTCAGCCCCAGCATTTT
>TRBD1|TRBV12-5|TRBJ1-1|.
CASGLETGQYMNTEAFF
TGTGCTAGTGGTTTGGAAACGGGACAGTACATGAACACTGAAGCTTTCTTT
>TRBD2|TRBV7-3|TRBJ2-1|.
CASSPGPAGAYNEQFF
TGTGCCAGCAGCCCCGGCCCAGCGGGGGCTTACAATGAGCAGTTCTTC
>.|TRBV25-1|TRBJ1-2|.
CASSESGVGVYGYTF
TGTGCCAGCAGTGAATCGGGGGTCGGGGTTTACGGCTACACCTTC
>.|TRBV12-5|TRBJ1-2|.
CASGIDRRHTYADYGYTF
TGTGCTAGTGGTATTGACAGGAGACACACGTATGCGGACTATGGCTACACCTTC
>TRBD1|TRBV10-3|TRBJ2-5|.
CAISQDRVGGETQYF
TGTGCCATCAGTCAGGACAGGGTCGGGGGAGAGACCCAGTACTTC
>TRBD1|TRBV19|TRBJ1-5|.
CASSVTGGQPQHF
TGTGCCAGTAGTGTGACAGGGGGGCAGCCCCAGCATTTT
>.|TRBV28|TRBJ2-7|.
CASRQQTGPSDEQYF
TGTGCCAGCAGACAACAGACAGGCCCTTCGGACGAGCAGTACTTC
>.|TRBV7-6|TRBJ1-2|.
CASSLDRSLYGYTF
TGTGCCAGCAGCTTAGACAGGTCCCTCTATGGCTACACCTTC
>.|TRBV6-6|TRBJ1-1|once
CASSSQGIDTEAFF
TGTGCCAGCAGTTCACAGGGTATCGACACTGAAGCTTTCTTT
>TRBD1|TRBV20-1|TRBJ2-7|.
CSWTGVGEQYF
TGCAGCTGGACAGGGGTCGGCGAGCAGTACTTC
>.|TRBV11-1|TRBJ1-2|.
CASSLAQGSVDGYTF
TGTGCCAGCAGCTTAGCACAGGGAAGCGTTGATGGCTACACCTTC
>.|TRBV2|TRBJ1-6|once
CASKTRTESPLHF
TGTGCCAGCAAGACCAGGACAGAATCACCCCTCCACTTT
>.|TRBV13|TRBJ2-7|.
CASSKGAGSPYEQYF
TGTGCCAGCAGCAAAGGTGCGGGGTCGCCCTACGAGCAGTACTTC
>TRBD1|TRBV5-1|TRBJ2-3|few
CASSLATGGDTQYF
TGCGCCAGCAGCTTGGCCACAGGGGGAGATACGCAGTATTTT
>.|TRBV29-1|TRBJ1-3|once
CSVDEGGGGNTIYF
TGCAGCGTTGACGAAGGGGGGGGTGGAAACACCATATATTTT
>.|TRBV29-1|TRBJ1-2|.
CSVEYQDRFGYTF
TGCAGCGTTGAATACCAAGACAGGTTTGGCTACACCTTC
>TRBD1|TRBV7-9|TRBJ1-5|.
CASSPLDRSNQPQHF
TGTGCCAGCAGCCCCCTGGACAGGTCCAATCAGCCCCAGCATTTT
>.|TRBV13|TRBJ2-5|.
CASSLSLSPQTQETQYF
TGTGCCAGCAGCTTATCCCTTAGCCCCCAAACACAAGAGACCCAGTACTTC
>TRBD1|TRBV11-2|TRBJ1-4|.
CASSYGQGAEKLFF
TGTGCCAGCAGCTATGGACAGGGGGCGGAAAAACTGTTTTTT
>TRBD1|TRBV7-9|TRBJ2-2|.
CASSSTGSGLNTGELFF
TGTGCCAGCAGCTCGACAGGGTCTGGCCTCAACACCGGGGAGCTGTTTTTT
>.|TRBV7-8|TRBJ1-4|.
CASSPEGEKLFF
TGTGCCAGCAGCCCTGAGGGTGAAAAACTGTTTTTT
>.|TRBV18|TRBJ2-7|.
CASSPPGRGRYEQYF
TGTGCCAGCTCACCACCCGGCAGGGGTCGGTACGAGCAGTACTTC
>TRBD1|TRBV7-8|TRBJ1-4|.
CASSVRDRVNEKLFF
TGTGCCAGCAGCGTCCGGGACAGGGTGAACGAAAAACTGTTTTTT
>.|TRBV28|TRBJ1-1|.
CASSLIQLNTEAFF
TGTGCCAGCAGTTTAATACAGCTGAACACTGAAGCTTTCTTT
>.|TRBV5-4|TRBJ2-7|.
CASSFEWDSDYEQYF
TGTGCCAGCAGCTTTGAATGGGACTCCGACTACGAGCAGTACTTC
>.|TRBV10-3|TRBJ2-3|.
CAISETSTDTQYF
TGTGCCATCAGTGAAACTAGCACAGATACGCAGTATTTT
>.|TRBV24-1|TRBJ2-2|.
CATSDTSTGTGDTGELFF
TGTGCCACCAGTGATACCTCGACAGGGACTGGGGACACCGGGGAGCTGTTTTTT
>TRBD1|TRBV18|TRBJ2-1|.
CASDATGDSYNEQFF
TGTGCCAGCGATGCCACAGGGGATTCCTACAATGAGCAGTTCTTC